Below are 26 T cell receptor beta chains sequenced from a single sample in a study of blood T cell repertoires in COVID-19. Only in-frame clones appear in the TCRdb table, and some are missing; sequencing was by immunoSEQ multiplex PCR. The data show about 150,000 clones, roughly 84% seen once. The sequenced sample consisted of PBMCs or T cells enriched from blood (not recorded which). All receptors come from a woman aged 45-65 years who had been exposed to COVID-19.

V gene TRBV13 combines with J gene TRBJ2-7; the D gene is possibly TRBD1 (6 bases). The CDR3 totals 14 residues. Per the germline V gene, CDR1 is PRHDT and CDR2 is FYEKMQ (reference sequence). Between the trimmed V and J ends, which lost 4 bases and 2 bases, there was a span of 12 bases. The CDR3 DNA is TGTGCCAGCAGCTCCAGAGACAGGACCTACGAGCAGTACTTC. It codes for CASSSRDRTYEQYF.

This sequence joins TRBV10-1 and TRBJ2-1; unclear D gene. Germline CDR1 and CDR2: WNHNN and SYGVQD (reference sequence). V lost 4 bases and J 5 bases, leaving 15 bases between the germline ends. The CDR3 is 15 amino acids. The CDR3 nucleotides are TGCGCCAGCAGTGGCGGCAGAGAAAGACACAATGAGCAGTTCTTC. This encodes CASSGGRERHNEQFF.

About this clone itself: Distinct nucleotide sequences in the sample also encode this CDR3. The chain carries TRBV19 and TRBJ1-1, with D possibly TRBD1 on 6 matching bases. The CDR3 runs 14 residues. V was cut by 3 bases and J by 0 bases, with 8 bases left in between. CDR1 and CDR2 from the germline V gene are LNHDA and SQIVND (reference sequence). DNA of the CDR3: TGTGCCAGTAGTATTTCAGGGGTGAACACTGAAGCTTTCTTT. This codes for CASSISGVNTEAFF.

This sequence joins TRBV29-1 and TRBJ2-1, with TRBD2 matching over 7 bases. Per germline, CDR1 SQVTM and CDR2 ANQGSEA. The length of the CDR3 is 17 residues. V lost 4 bases to trimming and J lost 0 bases; unmatched junction nucleotides: 12. This CDR3 is CSVVGLAAMSSYNEQFF. CDR3 bases: TGCAGCGTTGTCGGTCTAGCGGCGATGAGCTCCTACAATGAGCAGTTCTTC.

This clone was detected only a few times. The genes are TRBV7-2 and TRBJ1-2; 11 nucleotides line up with TRBD1. The length of the CDR3 is 17 residues. The V gene end was trimmed by 1 base and the J gene end by 1 base; junction bases not matched to a gene: 5. Germline CDR1 is SGHTA and CDR2 is FQGNSA. DNA for the CDR3: TGTGCCAGCAGCTTAGGGGACAGGGGGGGATATAACTATGGCTACACCTTC. As protein: CASSLGDRGGYNYGYTF.

V is TRBV6-5 and J is TRBJ1-2; TRBD1 is a possible D gene (6 bases). The germline V and J ends were trimmed by 8 bases and 4 bases, with 11 bases remaining between them. CDR1 is MNHEY and CDR2 is SVGAGI in the germline V gene. The CDR3 loop spans 12 amino acids. CDR3 nucleotide sequence: TGTGCCAGCTGGACACAGGGCTATGGCTACACCTTC. Translation: CASWTQGYGYTF.

The CDR3 coding sequence is TGTGCTAGTGAGGGGTTCACTGAAGCTTTCTTT. It codes for CASEGFTEAFF. The chain recombines TRBV12-5 with TRBJ1-1; tentative D call: TRBD1 (5 bases). Germline V gene lookup returns CDR1 LGHNT and CDR2 FRNRAP. V lost 7 bases to trimming and J lost 4 bases, with 7 bases between them. This CDR3 has 11 residues.

This clone was counted once. The chain is built from TRBV29-1 and TRBJ2-1; 7 bases agree with TRBD2. V lost 8 bases, J lost 7 bases, and 14 bases stayed unmatched. The CDR3 totals 14 residues. From germline, CDR1 is SQVTM and CDR2 ANQGSEA. In DNA form, the CDR3 reads TGCAGCACCCAAGCAGGAGCGGGAATAAATGAGCAGTTCTTC. Translated: CSTQAGAGINEQFF.

V is TRBV2 and J is TRBJ1-1, with 7 bases matching TRBD1. The J segment lost 11 bases and the V segment lost 4 bases, leaving 7 bases of the junction unmatched. Germline values: CDR1 SNHLY, CDR2 FYNNEI. This CDR3 comprises 12 residues. The CDR3 region is CASSGDSSRAFF. Written as DNA, the CDR3 is TGTGCCAGCAGTGGGGACAGTAGTAGGGCTTTCTTT.

The chain combines TRBV2 with TRBJ2-3; D perhaps matches TRBD1 (5 bases). The V end lost 11 bases, the J end lost 0 bases, and 15 bases lay between the germline ends. The CDR3 has 14 residues. Germline V lookup: CDR1 SNHLY, CDR2 FYNNEI. The DNA for the CDR3 is TGTGCCTTAGCAGTTTCAGGGAGCACAGATACGCAGTATTTT. This sequence encodes CALAVSGSTDTQYF.

The CDR3 DNA follows: TGTGCCAGCAGCTTCGAGCGGCTGGAGACCCAGTACTTC. The encoded protein is CASSFERLETQYF. V and J are TRBV7-9 and TRBJ2-5; tentatively, D is TRBD2 (5 bases). This CDR3 contains 13 residues. Germline loops: CDR1 SEHNR, CDR2 FQNEAQ (reference sequence). Between the trimmed V and J ends, which lost 3 bases and 5 bases, there was a span of 10 bases.

V usage is TRBV7-8 and J usage is TRBJ1-5; no reliable D call. The CDR3 sequence is 14 residues long. V lost 5 bases to trimming and J lost 7 bases, with 15 bases between them. Germline V gene lookup returns CDR1 SGHVS and CDR2 FQNEAQ. CDR3 protein: CASSPNRAGQPQHF. CDR3 DNA: TGTGCCAGCAGCCCAAACCGCGCGGGACAGCCCCAGCATTTT.

V gene TRBV11-2 combines with J gene TRBJ1-2; no reliable D call. The CDR3 is made up of 15 amino acids. Trimming took off 3 bases at V and 0 bases at J, with 11 bases between the two ends. CDR1 is SGHAT, CDR2 FQNNGV, per germline. CDR3 nucleotide sequence: TGTGCCAGCAGCTTCCCCCCGCGATCTAACTATGGCTACACCTTC. It codes for CASSFPPRSNYGYTF. The full variable domain, in which reference TRBV11-2 and TRBJ1-2 provide the parts outside the CDR3, is EAGVAQSPRYKIIEKRQSVAFWCNPISGHATLYWYQQILGQGPKLLIQFQNNGVVDDSQLPKDRFSAERLKGVDSTLKIQPAKLEDSAVYLCASSFPPRSNYGYTFGSGTRLTVV.

The CDR3 is CASSQDRVGYTF. The CDR3 DNA reads as TGTGCCAGCAGCCAAGACAGGGTCGGCTACACCTTC. The chain couples TRBV14 to TRBJ1-2; D possibly corresponds to TRBD1 (5 bases). V was cut by 0 bases and J by 8 bases, with 7 bases left in between. This CDR3 is 12 amino acids long. Germline V gene lookup returns CDR1 SGHDN and CDR2 FVKESK.

This clone was counted only a few times. This chain links TRBV24-1 with TRBJ1-6, with TRBD1 matching 8 bases. The V segment lost 0 bases and the J segment 7 bases; nucleotides outside the gene matches: 1. Germline CDR1 and CDR2: KGHDR and SFDVKD. This CDR3 spans 15 amino acids. The CDR3 reads CATSDLGDRNSPLHF. In DNA form, the CDR3 reads TGTGCCACCAGTGATTTGGGGGACAGGAATTCACCCCTCCACTTT.

V usage is TRBV6-5 and J usage is TRBJ2-3, with 10 bases that match TRBD1. In germline, CDR1 is MNHEY, CDR2 SVGAGI. V lost 0 bases and J lost 3; bases outside the gene matches: 0. The CDR3 length is 15 residues. The CDR3 DNA reads as TGTGCCAGCAGTTACTCGGGACAGGGGACAGATACGCAGTATTTT. Encoded protein: CASSYSGQGTDTQYF.

The chain combines TRBV21-1 with TRBJ1-3. TRBV21-1 is reported as a pseudogene. This CDR3 spans 15 amino acids. CDR3 nucleotides: TGTGCCAGCAGCAAAGAGGAGGGGTCTGGAAACACCATATATTTT. Encoded protein: CASSKEEGSGNTIYF.

This chain uses TRBV27 with TRBJ1-6; 7 bases line up with TRBD1. Germline values: CDR1 MNHEY, CDR2 SMNVEV (reference sequence). The V segment lost 7 bases and the J segment 4 bases; nucleotides outside the gene matches: 4. This CDR3 has 14 residues. The CDR3: CASTDRAYNSPLHF. The CDR3 DNA is TGTGCCAGCACAGACAGGGCTTATAATTCACCCCTCCACTTT.

The J gene is TRBJ1-2, the V gene TRBV27; 9 positions match TRBD1. The CDR3 is 14 residues long. Trimming took 6 bases from V and 0 from J; bases not matched to a gene: 2. Germline-derived CDR1 and CDR2 are MNHEY and SMNVEV (reference sequence). CDR3 nucleotide sequence: TGTGCCAGCAGACGGGACAGGGCTAACTATGGCTACACCTTC. This encodes CASRRDRANYGYTF.

V gene TRBV6-5 combines with J gene TRBJ1-1; no clear D gene. The CDR3 is 14 amino acids. The germline V gene has CDR1 MNHEY and CDR2 SVGAGI. V was cut by 5 bases and J by 1 base, with 11 bases left in between. CDR3 protein: CASSTGSENTEAFF. The CDR3 region has the DNA TGTGCCAGCAGTACCGGGTCAGAGAACACTGAAGCTTTCTTT.

The chain has TRBV6-4 and TRBJ2-1; 7 positions agree with TRBD2. The CDR3 length is 14 residues. V shed 4 bases, J shed 5 bases, and the junction held 5 bases outside the gene matches. CDR1 MRHNA and CDR2 SNTAGT come from the germline V gene. CDR3 sequence: CASSATSDNNEQFF. The CDR3 bases are TGTGCCAGCAGTGCCACTAGCGATAACAATGAGCAGTTCTTC.

This clone was counted a few times. The chain uses TRBV11-2 and TRBJ1-2, with D possibly matching TRBD1 (5 bases). The CDR3 has 14 amino acids. V dropped 1 base and J dropped 5 bases, with 11 bases sitting between them. CDR1 is SGHAT and CDR2 is FQNNGV in the germline V gene. Written as DNA, the CDR3 is TGTGCCAGCAGCTTAGGAACAGGTCTTTATGGCTACACCTTC. This codes for CASSLGTGLYGYTF.

CDR3: CASSLTRVSKGGTGELFF. CDR3 DNA: TGTGCCAGCAGTCTAACCCGGGTCTCGAAAGGAGGGACCGGGGAGCTGTTTTTT. The chain carries TRBV2 and TRBJ2-2; TRBD2 might be the D (6 bases). V was shortened by 5 bases and J by 5 bases, with 24 bases between the two germline ends. CDR3 size: 18 residues. Germline lookup yields CDR1 SNHLY and CDR2 FYNNEI.

This chain connects TRBV10-2 to TRBJ2-7; a possible D gene is TRBD2 (6 bases). V dropped 8 bases and J dropped 2 bases, with 10 bases sitting between them. This CDR3 has 12 amino acids. Germline assignment: CDR1 WSHSY and CDR2 SAAADI. The chain's CDR3 is CASGRFTYEQYF. DNA of the CDR3: TGCGCCAGCGGGAGGTTCACCTACGAGCAGTACTTC.

V usage is TRBV13 and J usage is TRBJ2-2; TRBD1 is a possible D gene (5 bases). V lost 5 bases and J 6 bases, leaving 19 bases between the germline ends. Germline V gives CDR1 PRHDT, CDR2 FYEKMQ (reference sequence). The CDR3 loop spans 16 amino acids. The DNA of the CDR3 is TGTGCCAGCAGCCCCCGCGGCAGGGCCACTGCCGGGGAGCTGTTTTTT. Encoded protein: CASSPRGRATAGELFF.

The table lists this clone with a few counts. The chain recombines TRBV7-3 with TRBJ2-5; the match to TRBD2 covers 10 bases. The trim removed 4 bases at V and 5 bases at J, leaving 10 bases unmatched. Germline V gene data show CDR1 as SGHTA and CDR2 as FQGTGA. This CDR3 spans 16 amino acids. In nucleotides, the CDR3 is TGTGCCAGCAGCTGGACCGCAGCGGGGGGGAGGGAGACCCAGTACTTC. Amino acids: CASSWTAAGGRETQYF.